This TCR beta chain was recorded in a study of T cells after posttransplantation cyclophosphamide. Study-wide findings and caveats: Donor CD8+ memory clones often dominated recipient blood repertoires at later times. TRB overlap between skin or GI tissue T cells and blood was limited.

Using immunoSEQ multiplex PCR, the repertoire was profiled, and TCRdb retains in-frame clones only, with some absent. The sample comprises approximately 32,000 clones, over 85% of which are singletons, and under 15% rests with the top ten. Worth noting for this clone: Its specificity is unknown.

The sequencing sample was made of PBMCs. The sequence was obtained from a middle-aged woman with a blood cancer, CMV-positive, and with a related stem cell donor.

DNA of the CDR3: TGCGCCAGCAGCTCCGGACAACCCACAGATACGCAGTATTTT. Translating it yields CASSSGQPTDTQYF. This chain links TRBV5-1 with TRBJ2-3; possible D gene TRBD1, 5 bases. V shed 3 bases and J shed 2 bases, with 10 bases lying between them. In germline, CDR1 is SGHRS, CDR2 YFSETQ. This CDR3 contains 14 residues.